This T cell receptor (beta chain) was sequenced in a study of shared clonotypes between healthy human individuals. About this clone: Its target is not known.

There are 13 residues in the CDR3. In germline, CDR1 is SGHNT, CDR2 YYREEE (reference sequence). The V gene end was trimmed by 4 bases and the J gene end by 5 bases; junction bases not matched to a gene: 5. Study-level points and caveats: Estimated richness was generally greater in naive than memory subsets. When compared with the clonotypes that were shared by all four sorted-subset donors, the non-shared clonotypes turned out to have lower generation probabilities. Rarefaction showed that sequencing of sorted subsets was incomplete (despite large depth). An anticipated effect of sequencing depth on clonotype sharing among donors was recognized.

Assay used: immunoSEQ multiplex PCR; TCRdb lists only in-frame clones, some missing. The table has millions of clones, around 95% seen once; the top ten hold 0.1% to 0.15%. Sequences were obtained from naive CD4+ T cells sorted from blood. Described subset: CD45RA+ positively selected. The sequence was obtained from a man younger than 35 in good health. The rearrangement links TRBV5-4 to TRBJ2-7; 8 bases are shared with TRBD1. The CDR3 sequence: CASSQDRVDEQYF. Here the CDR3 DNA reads TGTGCCAGCAGCCAGGACAGGGTCGACGAGCAGTACTTC.